Below, 31 T cell receptor beta chains from the same sample are listed, as sequenced in a study of CD8+CD57+ T cells in acquired aplastic anemia. The study profiled TCR beta VDJ and CDR3 using genomic DNA as template. TCRdb reprocessed the reads via MiXCR and lists one record per CDR3 protein. The sample lists 190,000 or so distinct CDR3 sequences, 60% to 65% occurring once. Source material: sorted CD4+, CD8+, or CD8+CD57+ T cells (not recorded which) from PBMCs. The receptors were gathered from a human donor in good health.

In its sample, this clonotype was seen a few times. At one end the junction does not follow the germline gene, possibly because of a read error. This sequence joins TRBV3-1 and TRBJ2-7, with no clear D. The CDR3 consists of 13 residues. Per the germline V gene, CDR1 is LGHDT and CDR2 is YNNKEL (reference sequence). CDR3 nucleotide sequence: TGTGCCGGCAGCCAAGGTTCGTTCTACGAGCAGTACTTC. This codes for CAGSQGSFYEQYF.

This clonotype came up once. Sequence at one end of the junction differs from germline and may be a read error. CDR3 amino acids: CASSQDRQGGSNEQLF. CDR3 DNA sequence: TGCGCCAGCAGCCAGGACCGACAGGGAGGGTCCAATGAGCAGCTCTTC. The rearrangement uses TRBV4-3 and TRBJ2-1; D possibly uses TRBD1 or TRBD2 (7 bases each). Germline CDR1 and CDR2: LGHNA and YSLEER. This CDR3 has 16 amino acids.

This rearrangement joins TRBV12-3 or TRBV12-4 to TRBJ1-5; 8 bases agree with TRBD1. Trimming at V came to 1 base and at J to 6 bases, leaving 8 bases not matched to a gene. The CDR3 length is 16 residues. In DNA, the CDR3 is TGTGCCAGCAGTTTAGGAGGGGGACAGGATGGTCAGCCCCAGCATTTT. As protein: CASSLGGGQDGQPQHF.

The chain links TRBV6-1 to TRBJ2-7; D gene ambiguous. With 7 bases removed from V and 3 bases from J, the gap between germline ends came to 13 bases. The CDR3 sequence is 13 residues long. CDR1 and CDR2 from the germline V gene are MNHNS and SASEGT. The CDR3 protein is CASTHRALYEQYF. CDR3 DNA sequence: TGTGCCAGCACCCACCGGGCCCTCTACGAGCAGTACTTC.

The V and J genes are TRBV29-1 and TRBJ2-6; maybe TRBD2 (5 bases). Germline V gene data show CDR1 as SQVTM and CDR2 as ANQGSEA. V lost 6 bases to trimming and J lost 0 bases, with 12 bases between them. The CDR3 covers 15 residues. The CDR3, as DNA: TGCAGCGTGACCCCGGGATACTCTGGGGCCAACGTCCTGACTTTC. This encodes CSVTPGYSGANVLTF.

The chain carries TRBV25-1 and TRBJ2-3; 9 nucleotides agree with TRBD2. CDR3 length: 18 amino acids. Germline V lookup: CDR1 MGHDK, CDR2 SYGVNS. Germline trimming cut 6 bases from V and 6 bases from J; bases unmatched to any gene: 19. The CDR3 bases are TGTGCCAGCAGGCCCCCGGGGGTCGGCGGGGGGGCTCCGGATACGCAGTATTTT. It specifies CASRPPGVGGGAPDTQYF.

The J gene is TRBJ2-2, the V gene TRBV15, with TRBD2 identical over 7 bases. V trimming: 2 bases; J trimming: 3 bases; junction bases outside the gene matches: 3. From germline, CDR1 is LNHNV and CDR2 YYDKDF (reference sequence). The CDR3 consists of 15 residues. The CDR3 DNA follows: TGTGCCACCAGCAGACCGGGGAGGGACACCGGGGAGCTGTTTTTT. This sequence encodes CATSRPGRDTGELFF.

V and J are TRBV15 and TRBJ1-1, with TRBD1 matching 11 bases. V was clipped by 5 bases and J by 6 bases; unmatched bases: 8. CDR1 is LNHNV, CDR2 YYDKDF, per germline (reference sequence). The CDR3 has 15 amino acids. This CDR3 is CATSDRGQGVAEAFF. CDR3 DNA sequence: TGTGCCACCAGCGACCGGGGACAGGGGGTCGCTGAAGCTTTCTTT.

Concerning this clonotype: Given a much more abundant clone one base away, this may be a read error. The rearrangement links TRBV6-4 to TRBJ2-2; D gene unclear. The CDR3 has 13 residues. The V end was cut by 3 bases, the J end by 3 bases, with 5 bases between. Looked up from germline, CDR1 is MRHNA and CDR2 is SNTAGT. The CDR3, as DNA: TGTGCCAGCAGTGAGGTGCACACCGGGGAGCTGTTTTTT. Its protein product is CASSEVHTGELFF.

V and J are TRBV2 and TRBJ2-1, with D hard to call. This CDR3 contains 11 residues. The germline V and J ends were trimmed by 7 bases and 1 base, with 2 bases remaining between them. The germline V gene has CDR1 SNHLY and CDR2 FYNNEI. The CDR3 nucleotides are TGTGCCAGCACGTCCTACAATGAGCAGTTCTTC. Translation gives CASTSYNEQFF. The variable domain in full, with the rest retrieved from reference TRBV2 and TRBJ2-1, is EPEVTQTPSHQVTQMGQEVILRCVPISNHLYFYWYRQILGQKVEFLVSFYNNEISEKSEIFDDQFSVERPDGSNFTLKIRSTKLEDSAMYFCASTSYNEQFFGPGTRLTVL.

The V call is TRBV20-1, the J call TRBJ2-1; D is unresolved. CDR1 and CDR2 from the germline V gene are DFQATT and SNEGSKA (reference sequence). CDR3 size: 11 residues. Trimming cost V 3 bases and J 4 bases, with 4 bases left between them. CDR3 region: CSASEYNEQFF. The CDR3 DNA reads as TGCAGTGCTAGTGAGTACAATGAGCAGTTCTTC.

This clonotype was found once. The chain employs TRBV2 and TRBJ1-5, with D maybe TRBD1 (5 bases). V lost 4 bases, J lost 0 bases, and 13 bases lay in between. There are 16 residues in the CDR3. Per germline, CDR1 SNHLY and CDR2 FYNNEI. The CDR3: CASSGTNSLSNQPQHF. For the CDR3, the DNA is TGTGCCAGCAGTGGGACAAATTCCCTTAGCAATCAGCCCCAGCATTTT.

A single count supports this clonotype. At one end, the junction sequence differs from germline, possibly due to a read error. The chain uses TRBV12-3 or TRBV12-4 and TRBJ2-1; D gene unclear. The CDR3 has 12 amino acids. CDR3 loop: CAGSYTLHGQFF. For the CDR3, the DNA is TGTGCCGGCAGTTATACTCTCCATGGGCAGTTCTTC.

This chain uses TRBV5-5 with TRBJ2-7; D ambiguous. The CDR3 is 12 residues long. CDR1 is SGHKS, CDR2 YYEKEE, per germline (reference sequence). The ends were cut back, 4 bases at V and 4 bases at J, with 9 bases in the middle. This chain's CDR3 is CASSLKDYEQYF. The CDR3 bases are TGTGCCAGCAGCCTGAAGGATTACGAGCAGTACTTC.

The chain has TRBV2 and TRBJ2-4; tentative D call: TRBD2 (6 bases). CDR1 is SNHLY, CDR2 FYNNEI, per germline. V gave up 5 bases and J gave up 9 bases, with 11 bases separating them. This CDR3 has 12 amino acids. The CDR3 DNA sequence: TGTGCCAGCAGTCCGGAGGGGAGCATTCAGTACTTC. Residues: CASSPEGSIQYF.

Concerning this clonotype itself: This may be a read error, as it is one base from a much larger clone. The rearrangement uses TRBV9 and TRBJ2-5, with 9 nucleotides matching TRBD2. This CDR3 region has 19 residues. CDR1 is SGDLS and CDR2 is YYNGEE in the germline V gene. Germline trimming cut 0 bases from V and 5 bases from J; bases unmatched to any gene: 17. CDR3 in amino acids: CASSVEGGAGGPEEETQYF. CDR3 nucleotides: TGTGCCAGCAGCGTAGAGGGGGGGGCGGGGGGGCCGGAGGAGGAGACCCAGTACTTC.

The CDR3 region is CSAQQGGSTDTQYF. The DNA of the CDR3 is TGCAGTGCTCAACAAGGAGGAAGCACAGATACGCAGTATTTT. J is TRBJ2-3 and V is TRBV20-1, with D maybe TRBD2 (5 bases). Germline values: CDR1 DFQATT, CDR2 SNEGSKA (reference sequence). Trimming removed 5 bases from V and 0 bases from J, with 12 bases in between. The CDR3 contains 14 residues.

This clonotype was seen more than once but under ten times. The CDR3 reads CASSQAADEQFF. CDR3 nucleotides: TGCGCCAGCAGCCAAGCCGCGGATGAGCAGTTCTTC. This chain connects TRBV4-1 to TRBJ2-1; D remains unclear. Trimming removed 1 base at V and 8 bases at J, with 6 bases between. CDR3 length: 12 residues. Per the germline V gene, CDR1 is MGHRA and CDR2 is YSYEKL.

This chain uses TRBV10-3 with TRBJ1-5; D is undetermined. The CDR3 has 12 residues. Germline lookup yields CDR1 ENHRY and CDR2 SYGVKD. V lost 2 bases and J 5 bases, leaving 4 bases between the germline ends. The CDR3 coding sequence is TGTGCCATCAGTGAGGTGGATCAGCCCCAGCATTTT. It yields the protein CAISEVDQPQHF.

This clonotype is a singleton in its sample. The chain uses TRBV19 and TRBJ2-1; TRBD1 matches 8 bases. The V segment lost 9 bases and the J segment 3 bases; nucleotides outside the gene matches: 1. Germline values: CDR1 LNHDA, CDR2 SQIVND (reference sequence). The CDR3 runs to 12 residues. This chain's CDR3 is CASGQGYNEQFF. The DNA for the CDR3 is TGTGCCAGCGGACAGGGCTACAATGAGCAGTTCTTC.

This clonotype was recorded at least ten times. The junction departs from the called germline gene at one end, perhaps through a read error. The V gene is TRBV29-1, the J gene TRBJ1-1; no clear D. Germline values: CDR1 SQVTM, CDR2 ANQGSEA. The CDR3 has 12 residues. In DNA, the CDR3 is TGCAGCGTTGAAAGCGAAAACAGTGAAGCTTTCTTT. Residues: CSVESENSEAFF.

As concerns this clonotype: A junction end diverges from the germline sequence, so it may reflect a read error. The rearrangement uses TRBV5-1 and TRBJ2-3; 9 bases are shared with TRBD2. Germline values: CDR1 SGHRS, CDR2 YFSETQ. There are 16 residues in the CDR3. The CDR3: CASSAPTSGLSDTQYF. In DNA form, the CDR3 reads TGTGCCAGCAGCGCCCCGACTAGCGGACTTTCAGATACGCAGTATTTT. Filled out from reference TRBV5-1 and TRBJ2-3, the complete variable domain reads KAGVTQTPRYLIKTRGQQVTLSCSPISGHRSVSWYQQTPGQGLQFLFEYFSETQRNKGNFPGRFSGRQFSNSRSEMNVSTLELGDSALYLCASSAPTSGLSDTQYFGPGTRLTVL.

This sequence joins TRBV7-9 and TRBJ2-5; 13 bases are shared with TRBD2. CDR1 and CDR2 from the germline V gene are SEHNR and FQNEAQ (reference sequence). V was pared by 2 bases and J by 3 bases, with 9 bases of the junction left unmatched. The length of the CDR3 is 18 residues. The CDR3 here is CASSLTRLAGGGEETQYF. The CDR3 DNA reads TGTGCCAGCAGCTTAACCCGACTAGCGGGAGGAGGTGAAGAGACCCAGTACTTC.

For this clonotype: The junction departs from germline at one end; a sequencing error may be responsible. The rearrangement joins TRBV7-2 to TRBJ2-7, with TRBD2 matching over 13 bases. This CDR3 comprises 15 residues. Germline CDR1 SGHTA, CDR2 FQGNSA. For the CDR3, the DNA is TGTGCCCGCAGCCTCGGGACTAGCGGGGTCTACGAGCAGTACTTC. It specifies CARSLGTSGVYEQYF.

The chain uses TRBV6-5 and TRBJ1-5; a possible D gene is TRBD1 (5 bases). This CDR3 has 15 amino acids. Trimming took off 2 bases at V and 3 bases at J, with 11 bases between the two ends. Looked up from germline, CDR1 is MNHEY and CDR2 is SVGAGI. The CDR3 reads CASSYGAGINQPQHF. In nucleotides, the CDR3 is TGTGCCAGCAGTTACGGGGCAGGGATCAATCAGCCCCAGCATTTT.

As to this clonotype: A much larger clone differs by one base, so this may be a read error. The chain recombines TRBV27 with TRBJ2-7; 7 nucleotides align to TRBD2. This CDR3 contains 14 residues. V was pared by 5 bases and J by 2 bases, with 6 bases of the junction left unmatched. The V gene's germline CDR1 is MNHEY and CDR2 SMNVEV (reference sequence). The CDR3 sequence is CASSPSGLPYEQYF. The CDR3 DNA sequence: TGTGCCAGCAGTCCTAGCGGCCTCCCCTACGAGCAGTACTTC.

The V gene is TRBV29-1, the J gene TRBJ2-1, with D hard to call. The CDR3 contains 9 residues. Germline V lookup: CDR1 SQVTM, CDR2 ANQGSEA. Trimming took off 3 bases at V and 6 bases at J, with 0 bases between the two ends. The CDR3 DNA follows: TGCAGCGTTGACAATGAGCAGTTCTTC. Amino acid sequence: CSVDNEQFF.

The gene calls are TRBV10-3 and TRBJ2-1; D gene ambiguous. The CDR3 totals 14 residues. Germline CDR1 is ENHRY and CDR2 is SYGVKD. Between the trimmed V and J ends, which lost 8 bases and 5 bases, there was a span of 16 bases. The CDR3 sequence: CAIGPRTTNNEQFF. CDR3 DNA: TGTGCCATCGGTCCCAGGACCACCAACAATGAGCAGTTCTTC.

The table lists this clonotype with many counts. The chain uses TRBV2 and TRBJ1-5; 10 nucleotides match TRBD1. With 2 bases clipped from V and 5 bases from J, the junction kept 9 bases outside the gene matches. CDR1 and CDR2 (germline): SNHLY, FYNNEI. CDR3 length: 17 residues. This chain's CDR3 is CASSERTAGQGDQPQHF. DNA for the CDR3: TGTGCCAGCAGTGAAAGAACGGCCGGACAGGGGGATCAGCCCCAGCATTTT.

This clonotype was observed a handful of times. The V gene is TRBV2, the J gene TRBJ2-7; TRBD2 agrees at 7 bases. This CDR3 is built from 15 residues. CDR1 is SNHLY, CDR2 FYNNEI, per germline. Trimming at V came to 3 bases and at J to 1 base, leaving 6 bases not matched to a gene. In DNA form, the CDR3 reads TGTGCCAGCAGTGAGGAGGGAGGGCGATCCTACGAGCAGTACTTC. This codes for CASSEEGGRSYEQYF. The whole variable domain, remainder taken from reference TRBV2 and TRBJ2-7, is EPEVTQTPSHQVTQMGQEVILRCVPISNHLYFYWYRQILGQKVEFLVSFYNNEISEKSEIFDDQFSVERPDGSNFTLKIRSTKLEDSAMYFCASSEEGGRSYEQYFGPGTRLTVT.

This clonotype came up a few times. The gene calls are TRBV10-2 and TRBJ1-2; 7 bases agree with TRBD1. The CDR3 spans 13 residues. Trimming removed 4 bases from V and 2 bases from J; junction bases left unmatched: 1. Per the germline V gene, CDR1 is WSHSY and CDR2 is SAAADI. The CDR3: CASSVTGNYGYTF. For the CDR3, the DNA is TGCGCCAGCAGTGTGACAGGGAACTATGGCTACACCTTC.